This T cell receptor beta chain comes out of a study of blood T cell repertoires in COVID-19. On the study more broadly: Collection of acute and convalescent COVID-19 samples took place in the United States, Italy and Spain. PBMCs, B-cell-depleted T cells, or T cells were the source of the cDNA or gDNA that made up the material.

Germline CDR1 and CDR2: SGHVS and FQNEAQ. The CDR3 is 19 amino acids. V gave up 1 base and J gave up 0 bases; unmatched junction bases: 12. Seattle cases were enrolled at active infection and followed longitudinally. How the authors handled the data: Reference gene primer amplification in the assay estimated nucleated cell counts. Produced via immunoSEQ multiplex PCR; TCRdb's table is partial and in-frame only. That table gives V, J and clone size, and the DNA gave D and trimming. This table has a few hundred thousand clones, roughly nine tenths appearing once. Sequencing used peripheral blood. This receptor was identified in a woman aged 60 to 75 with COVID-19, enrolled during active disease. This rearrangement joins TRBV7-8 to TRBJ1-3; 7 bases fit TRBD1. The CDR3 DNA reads TGTGCCAGCAGCTTAGTAGGCTGGACAGGCCTCTCCTCTGGAAACACCATATATTTT. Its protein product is CASSLVGWTGLSSGNTIYF.